Sequencing of this TCR beta chain was carried out in a study of blood T cell repertoires in COVID-19. Only one count was recorded for this clone. Germline lookup yields CDR1 SGHRS and CDR2 YFSETQ. The V end was cut by 4 bases, the J end by 4 bases, with 11 bases between. This CDR3 has 13 residues. Clones were read by immunoSEQ multiplex PCR, and TCRdb kept only the in-frame ones, dropping some. The data show just over 250,000 clones, with about nine tenths seen just once and about 10% held by the top ten. This chain links TRBV5-1 with TRBJ1-2, with D perhaps TRBD1 (6 bases). The specimen was peripheral blood. This clonotype was obtained from a man aged 35-49 years who had recovered from COVID-19. CDR3 amino acids: CASSKDRSYGYTF. The CDR3 DNA follows: TGCGCCAGCAGCAAGGACAGATCCTATGGCTACACCTTC.